This T cell receptor beta chain appears in the sequencing data of a study of cytomegalovirus exposure and HLA in healthy donors. Study-level findings and limits: The authors confirmed in vitro that a few CMV-associated chains were specific for CMV antigens.

Of note for this clone: Its antigen is not identified.

This CDR3 is built from 15 residues. Germline lookup yields CDR1 LNHDA and CDR2 SQIVND (reference sequence). Trimming stripped 7 bases from V and 2 bases from J, with 15 bases between. The data were produced by immunoSEQ multiplex PCR, yet TCRdb's version contains in-frame clones alone and is incomplete. The sample includes tens of thousands of clones, about 95% of them seen just once. Sequencing used PBMCs. The chain is built from TRBV19 and TRBJ1-5, with D hard to call. This receptor was identified in a woman aged 18-35 years in good health and CMV-seronegative. The CDR3 nucleotides read TGTGCCAGTACGACGACGGGGATGGGCAATCAGCCCCAGCATTTT. This gives the protein CASTTTGMGNQPQHF. Using reference TRBV19 and TRBJ1-5 for the parts outside the CDR3, the full variable domain is DGGITQSPKYLFRKEGQNVTLSCEQNLNHDAMYWYRQDPGQGLRLIYYSQIVNDFQKGDIAEGYSVSREKKESFPLTVTSAQKNPTAFYLCASTTTGMGNQPQHFGDGTRLSIL.